This T cell receptor (beta chain) was documented in a study of response to subunit inactivated influenza vaccine. TCRdb processed the RT-PCR reads anew with MiXCR; each CDR3 protein has one entry. The sample contains approximately 500,000 distinct CDR3 sequences, around 25% of which appear only once. This clonotype was recorded many times. The trim removed 4 bases at V and 5 bases at J, leaving 10 bases unmatched. The germline V gene encodes CDR1 SGHKS and CDR2 YYEKEE (reference sequence). CDR3 size: 17 residues. The sample was also reused in another study, on T cells expressing NK-cell markers. That study adds: TCR beta libraries carry UMIs added by 5'RACE template switching. Sorted T-cell subsets CD3+CD56+NKG2C+, CD3+CD56+NKG2C- and CD3+CD56-NKG2C+ were TCR beta-sequenced. Seven donors tested HCMV-seropositive and one tested seronegative among the eight sequenced. Dominant NKG2C+ clonotypes made up roughly 1.0-7.5% of CD8+ T cells in several donors. In a handful of donors, dominant clonotypes made up about 28.3-60.1% of CD3+CD56-NKG2C+ cells.

Sequencing was performed on CD4+ T cells sorted from PBMCs, taken 11 to 12 days after vaccination. This receptor was obtained from a man aged 45 to 65 who received an inactivated influenza vaccine. The chain uses TRBV5-5 and TRBJ2-2, with 11 bases lining up with TRBD1. The CDR3 sequence: CASSGGQGARVTGELFF. In DNA form, the CDR3 reads TGTGCCAGCAGCGGAGGACAGGGGGCGAGGGTTACCGGGGAGCTGTTTTTT. Filled out from reference TRBV5-5 and TRBJ2-2, the complete variable domain reads DAGVTQSPTHLIKTRGQQVTLRCSPISGHKSVSWYQQVLGQGPQFIFQYYEKEERGRGNFPDRFSARQFPNYSSELNVNALLLGDSALYLCASSGGQGARVTGELFFGEGSRLTVL.